A selection of T cell receptor beta chains follows, all from one sample in a study of cytomegalovirus exposure and HLA in healthy donors. Data came from immunoSEQ multiplex PCR; TCRdb stores just in-frame clones and leaves some out. The profile shows over 150,000 clones, under 85% of them singletons. Sequenced input: PBMCs. These receptors were taken from a male donor in good health and CMV-seronegative. Both conserved end residues are part of each CDR3. The D gene is left open where the match is weak. Only some rows state a clone size, as once, few, many or a class for expanded clones.

j_call	v_call	cdr3_length	clone_size	d_call	cdr3_nt	cdr3_aa
TRBJ1-2	TRBV7-9	16	.	TRBD1	TGTGCCAGCAGCTCCCCCCGCCTTGGACAGGGATATGGCTACACCTTC	CASSSPRLGQGYGYTF
TRBJ1-1	TRBV28	18	.	.	TGTGCCAGCAGTTTTGGGGCCGGGACAAGGGGATTAAACACTGAAGCTTTCTTT	CASSFGAGTRGLNTEAFF
TRBJ2-7	TRBV6-6	16	.	TRBD1	TGTGCCAGCAGTTTTCCCGGGACAGGGAGCTCCTACGAGCAGTACTTC	CASSFPGTGSSYEQYF
TRBJ2-1	TRBV7-8	16	.	TRBD2	TGTGCCAGCAGCCGATCTAGCGGGTACTCCTACAATGAGCAGTTCTTC	CASSRSSGYSYNEQFF
TRBJ1-6	TRBV6-6	13	.	.	TGTGCCAGCAGCCCCAGGGCCAATTCACCCCTCCACTTT	CASSPRANSPLHF
TRBJ1-6	TRBV30	14	.	TRBD1	TGTGCCTGGAGTGGGACAGGGGGTAGTTCACCCCTCCACTTT	CAWSGTGGSSPLHF
TRBJ2-1	TRBV5-4	16	.	TRBD2	TGTGCCAGCAGCTTGGGAGCTAGCGGGATCTACAATGAGCAGTTCTTC	CASSLGASGIYNEQFF
TRBJ2-1	TRBV19	15	.	TRBD2	TGTGCCAGTAGCAATGGACTAGCGGGGTGGTATGAGCAGTTCTTC	CASSNGLAGWYEQFF
TRBJ1-5	TRBV5-1	14	.	TRBD1	TGCGCCAGCAGCGCCGGAGGGACAGATCAGCCCCAGCATTTT	CASSAGGTDQPQHF
TRBJ2-1	TRBV4-1	17	.	TRBD2	TGCGCCAGCAGCCAAGATGCGGAACTAGCGGGAGGCAATGAGCAGTTCTTC	CASSQDAELAGGNEQFF
TRBJ2-1	TRBV7-3	14	once	TRBD1	TGTGCCAGCTCGGGACAGGGGGCAGGAAATGAGCAGTTCTTC	CASSGQGAGNEQFF
TRBJ1-5	TRBV7-9	15	.	.	TGTGCCAGCAGCTTAGCGGGAGGGAGCAATCAGCCCCAGCATTTT	CASSLAGGSNQPQHF
TRBJ2-1	TRBV27	13	.	.	TGTGCCAGCAGTTTATACGGGTACAATGAGCAGTTCTTC	CASSLYGYNEQFF
TRBJ1-3	TRBV9	16	.	TRBD1	TGTGCCAGCAGCCCGACAGGGAGCCCCTCTGGAAACACCATATATTTT	CASSPTGSPSGNTIYF
TRBJ2-5	TRBV6-5	15	.	TRBD2	TGTGCCACACAAACTAGCGGGAGATTTCCGGAGACCCAGTACTTC	CATQTSGRFPETQYF
TRBJ2-5	TRBV4-1	14	few	TRBD2	TGCGCCAGCAGCCAAGATACTAGCGGGGGATCCCAGTACTTC	CASSQDTSGGSQYF
TRBJ2-5	TRBV2	16	.	.	TGTGCCAGCAGTAAACTAGTCGGGTCGTACCAAGAGACTCAGTACTTC	CASSKLVGSYQETQYF
TRBJ1-1	TRBV15	16	.	TRBD1	TGTGCCACCAGCAGAGGCCTACAGGGGCCGAACACTGAAGCTTTCTTT	CATSRGLQGPNTEAFF
TRBJ2-3	TRBV15	16	.	TRBD2	TGTGCCACCAGCAGAGATAGCGGGGGCCGTACAGATACGCAGTATTTT	CATSRDSGGRTDTQYF
TRBJ2-5	TRBV2	13	.	.	TGTGCCAGCAGCCCCGCGGGCGGAGAGACCCAGTACTTC	CASSPAGGETQYF
TRBJ2-3	TRBV7-3	15	.	TRBD2	TGTGCCAGCAGCTTACGACTAGCGGGAACAGATACGCAGTATTTT	CASSLRLAGTDTQYF
TRBJ1-2	TRBV7-9	12	.	TRBD1	TGTGCCAGCAGCCAGACAGGGGATGGCTACACCTTC	CASSQTGDGYTF
TRBJ1-5	TRBV6-1	15	few	.	TGTGCCAGCAGTGATCAGCAGGGTAGAGTGCAGCCCCAGCATTTT	CASSDQQGRVQPQHF
TRBJ2-1	TRBV4-2	16	.	.	TGTGCCAGCAGCCAAGACCAGGGGCGGGGGTACAATGAGCAGTTCTTC	CASSQDQGRGYNEQFF
TRBJ2-3	TRBV4-2	17	.	.	TGTGCCAGCAGCCAAGGAAAGCCCAACTACCCGGAGGATACGCAGTATTTT	CASSQGKPNYPEDTQYF
TRBJ2-1	TRBV4-2	17	.	TRBD2	TGTGCCAGCAGCCAAGAAGGACTAGCGGCTACCTACAATGAGCAGTTCTTC	CASSQEGLAATYNEQFF
TRBJ1-3	TRBV5-1	16	.	TRBD1	TGCGCCAGCAGCACCCGGACAGGGGGCGGTGGAAACACCATATATTTT	CASSTRTGGGGNTIYF
TRBJ1-3	TRBV30	18	.	TRBD1	TGTGCCTGGAGTCCGGGACAGGGGGCCAAGGTAGGTAAGGACACCATATATTTT	CAWSPGQGAKVGKDTIYF
TRBJ1-1	TRBV9	13	.	.	TGTGCCAGCAGCGTAGGGCAGGGCCCTGAAGCTTTCTTT	CASSVGQGPEAFF
TRBJ2-7	TRBV19	14	once	TRBD2	TGTGCCAGTAGTCCAACTAGCGGCTTCCGCGAGCAGTACTTC	CASSPTSGFREQYF
TRBJ2-1	TRBV30	17	once	TRBD2	TGTGCCTGGAGTGTACGGACTAGCGGGAGGTTCGACAATGAGCAGTTCTTC	CAWSVRTSGRFDNEQFF
TRBJ2-3	TRBV4-1	18	.	TRBD2	TGCGCCAGCAGCCAAGAGAGGACTAGCGGGGGGCCGGGTAATACGCAGTATTTT	CASSQERTSGGPGNTQYF
TRBJ1-5	TRBV18	15	.	.	TGTGCCAGCTCGCCCTCCGAAGGGGGCAATCAGCCCCAGCATTTT	CASSPSEGGNQPQHF
TRBJ2-1	TRBV7-2	14	.	TRBD2	TGTGCCAGCACGACTAGCGGGACTTACAATGAGCAGTTCTTC	CASTTSGTYNEQFF
TRBJ1-5	TRBV2	11	.	.	TGTGCCAGCAGTTTAAATCAGCCCCAGCATTTT	CASSLNQPQHF
TRBJ2-1	TRBV7-2	15	.	.	TGTGCCAGCAGCTCGTACATAGCGGAGGGGAATGAGCAGTTCTTC	CASSSYIAEGNEQFF
TRBJ2-1	TRBV11-3	16	.	.	TGTGCCAGCAGCTTAGGGGATAGCGGCCCCTACAATGAGCAGTTCTTC	CASSLGDSGPYNEQFF
TRBJ2-7	TRBV6-5	15	.	TRBD1	TGTGCCAGCACGAAACAGGGGGCAACTGGCTACGAGCAGTACTTC	CASTKQGATGYEQYF
TRBJ1-5	TRBV2	15	.	TRBD1	TGTGCCAGCAGTGCCCAGGTCACAGGGGGCCAGCCCCAGCATTTT	CASSAQVTGGQPQHF
TRBJ1-1	TRBV19	13	.	.	TGTGCCAGTAAAGTAACAGAGAACACTGAAGCTTTCTTT	CASKVTENTEAFF
TRBJ2-7	TRBV29-1	13	.	TRBD1	TGCAGCTTTCGGACAGGGGAGTCCTACGAGCAGTACTTC	CSFRTGESYEQYF
TRBJ1-2	TRBV10-3	17	.	TRBD1	TGTGCCATCCGGGGGTTGGGCAACGGGACAGCTAACTATGGCTACACCTTC	CAIRGLGNGTANYGYTF
TRBJ2-7	TRBV11-2	14	.	.	TGTGCCAGCAGCAAGGGACATCAGGCCTACGAGCAGTACTTC	CASSKGHQAYEQYF
TRBJ2-7	TRBV25-1	11	.	.	TGTGCCAGCAGCCAGGGATACGAGCAGTACTTC	CASSQGYEQYF
TRBJ2-1	TRBV30	11	.	.	TGTGCCTGGAGTTCTACTCGGTCCCAGTTCTTC	CAWSSTRSQFF
TRBJ1-1	TRBV2	15	few	.	TGTGCCAGCAGTGAACCATCTACGAGGAACACTGAAGCTTTCTTT	CASSEPSTRNTEAFF
TRBJ1-2	TRBV5-6	14	.	.	.	CASSLEVGRGIFAF
TRBJ2-7	TRBV6-1	10	few	.	TGTGCCAGCAGCGGGGGCGAGCAGTACTTC	CASSGGEQYF
TRBJ2-3	TRBV11-2	12	once	.	TGTGCCAGCAGCAGAACTACAGATACGCAGTATTTT	CASSRTTDTQYF